The clone carrying this T cell receptor beta chain has a count of ten or more. As yet, its antigen is unknown. Axillary draining lymph nodes of breast cancer patients supplied the node samples. The record originates from a study of breast tumors, draining lymph nodes, adjacent tissues. Study-wide results and caveats: Tumor TCR diversity was below lymph nodes but above nontumor tissue.

V lost 4 bases to trimming and J lost 1 base, with 17 bases between them. This CDR3 has 17 residues. The germline gives CDR1 GTSNPN, CDR2 SVGIG (reference sequence). Using its own MiXCR run on the multiplex PCR reads, TCRdb lists one record per CDR3 protein. The sample includes 150,000 to 200,000 distinct CDR3 sequences, approximately 33% of them seen just once. The sample consisted of axillary lymph node tissue. The chain carries TRBV30 and TRBJ2-6, with D maybe TRBD1 (6 bases). The TCR sequence derives from a female donor with breast cancer. Some clones in this sample may be carry-over from other donors' samples. CDR3 DNA sequence: TGTGCCTGGATCCGGGACAAAATACTTTCTGGGGCCAACGTCCTGACTTTC. This gives the protein CAWIRDKILSGANVLTF.